The 25 T cell receptor beta chains below were found in one sample sequenced in a study of response to subunit inactivated influenza vaccine. TCRdb called the RT-PCR reads again in MiXCR, with one record for every CDR3 protein. The top ten clones hold 11% of a sample with hundreds of thousands of distinct CDR3 sequences, about a sixth of them seen once. Sequencing used PBMCs from blood, obtained approximately 13 days after vaccination. The receptors derive from a man over 45 who received an inactivated influenza vaccine.

The chain joins TRBV11-2 to TRBJ1-2, with D possibly TRBD1 on 5 matching bases. This CDR3 is 19 amino acids long. V was shortened by 8 bases and J by 4 bases, with 32 bases between the two germline ends. Germline V gene data show CDR1 as SGHAT and CDR2 as FQNNGV. Here the CDR3 DNA reads TGTGCCAGCGACCCTGGGTGGGCAGGGTCGGGGTCCATGGGCTATGGCTACACCTTC. Amino acids: CASDPGWAGSGSMGYGYTF.

This clonotype was detected a few times. The rearrangement links TRBV20-1 to TRBJ1-2; 7 bases align to TRBD1. V trimming: 0 bases; J trimming: 4 bases; junction bases outside the gene matches: 2. Germline V gene lookup returns CDR1 DFQATT and CDR2 SNEGSKA (reference sequence). The CDR3 loop spans 13 amino acids. The CDR3 nucleotides are TGCAGTGCTAGAGATAACAGGGGCTATGGCTACACCTTC. Its translation is CSARDNRGYGYTF.

This clonotype was seen a few times. This chain links TRBV6-5 with TRBJ2-5; D possibly corresponds to TRBD2 (7 bases). Germline values: CDR1 MNHEY, CDR2 SVGAGI. V lost 6 bases, J lost 7 bases, and 12 bases lay in between. There are 12 residues in the CDR3. As DNA, the CDR3 is TGTGCCAGCAGACTAGGGGGGGGGACCCAGTACTTC. This sequence encodes CASRLGGGTQYF.

This clonotype was counted ten times or more. V and J are TRBV4-2 and TRBJ2-7; D is unclear. V lost 0 bases and J 1 base, leaving 10 bases between the germline ends. Germline V lookup: CDR1 LGHNA, CDR2 YNFKEQ. The CDR3 totals 15 residues. The CDR3 DNA follows: TGTGCCAGCAGCCAAGATCTAGTAAGGTCCTACGAGCAGTACTTC. Translating it yields CASSQDLVRSYEQYF.

In its sample, this clonotype was seen many times. Written as DNA, the CDR3 is TGTGCCAGCAGTCAACAGGGGGGCTACAATGAGCAGTTCTTC. Protein sequence: CASSQQGGYNEQFF. The chain links TRBV6-2 or TRBV6-3 to TRBJ2-1; 8 nucleotides match TRBD1. The CDR3 contains 14 residues. Germline V gene data show CDR1 as MNHEY and CDR2 as SVGEGT. V was pared by 5 bases and J by 3 bases, with 3 bases of the junction left unmatched.

V and J are TRBV7-3 and TRBJ2-3; D might be TRBD2 (6 bases). CDR1 SGHTA and CDR2 FQGTGA come from the germline V gene. Trimming removed 0 bases from V and 4 bases from J, with 11 bases in between. The CDR3 is made up of 15 amino acids. The CDR3 bases are TGTGCCAGCAGCTTAACCGGGAGCAATTCAGATACGCAGTATTTT. It encodes CASSLTGSNSDTQYF.

The chain combines TRBV20-1 with TRBJ2-7; the D gene is possibly TRBD2 (7 bases). The germline gives CDR1 DFQATT, CDR2 SNEGSKA (reference sequence). V lost 6 bases and J lost 5, with 17 bases in between. The CDR3 runs to 13 residues. The CDR3 is CSAPGGGMDEQYF. DNA of the CDR3: TGCAGTGCCCCTGGGGGGGGCATGGACGAGCAGTACTTC.

This clonotype has ten or more counts. DNA of the CDR3: TGCAGTGCACCTGAGCGGGGGGCCTTCACAGATACGCAGTATTTT. Translated, it gives CSAPERGAFTDTQYF. The J gene is TRBJ2-3, the V gene TRBV20-1; TRBD2 matches 9 bases. Germline V gives CDR1 DFQATT, CDR2 SNEGSKA (reference sequence). Trimming removed 6 bases from V and 2 bases from J; junction bases left unmatched: 9. The CDR3 runs to 15 residues.

For this clonotype: At one end the junction does not follow the germline gene, possibly because of a read error. The chain uses TRBV20-1 and TRBJ2-7; D is unresolved. The CDR3 spans 14 residues. Germline CDR1 is DFQATT and CDR2 is SNEGSKA (reference sequence). The CDR3 DNA follows: TGCAGTGCCACGGGCTATTCGGTCTCCGACGAGCAGTACTTC. This gives the protein CSATGYSVSDEQYF.

The chain recombines TRBV6-1 with TRBJ2-4; D uncertain. The CDR3 is 13 residues long. V lost 2 bases and J 6 bases, leaving 8 bases between the germline ends. Per the germline V gene, CDR1 is MNHNS and CDR2 is SASEGT. The CDR3: CASSELVVNIQYF. DNA of the CDR3: TGTGCCAGCAGTGAACTAGTAGTAAACATTCAGTACTTC.

This chain joins TRBV12-3 or TRBV12-4 and TRBJ2-5; 12 bases agree with TRBD2. This CDR3 has 15 amino acids. With V trimmed by 6 bases and J by 3 bases, 5 bases remained unmatched. As DNA, the CDR3 is TGTGCCAGCAGCCCCGGACTAGCGGGAAAAGAGACCCAGTACTTC. This encodes CASSPGLAGKETQYF.

This clonotype was detected a few times. V and J are TRBV5-1 and TRBJ1-5; tentatively, D is TRBD1 (5 bases). Germline CDR1 SGHRS, CDR2 YFSETQ. Trimming took 5 bases from V and 3 from J, leaving 12 bases between them. The CDR3 covers 14 residues. DNA of the CDR3: TGCGCCAGCAGGCCGGGACTTGACAATCAGCCCCAGCATTTT. Translation: CASRPGLDNQPQHF. Filled out from reference TRBV5-1 and TRBJ1-5, the complete variable domain reads KAGVTQTPRYLIKTRGQQVTLSCSPISGHRSVSWYQQTPGQGLQFLFEYFSETQRNKGNFPGRFSGRQFSNSRSEMNVSTLELGDSALYLCASRPGLDNQPQHFGDGTRLSIL.

Only a few counts were recorded for this clonotype. The chain recombines TRBV6-4 with TRBJ2-3; weak D call: TRBD2 (7 bases). CDR1 and CDR2 from the germline V gene are MRHNA and SNTAGT. The ends were cut back, 5 bases at V and 4 bases at J, with 13 bases in the middle. The CDR3 runs 14 residues. CDR3 sequence reads: CASSLGGPPDTQYF. DNA of the CDR3: TGTGCCAGCAGTCTGGGGGGGCCACCAGATACGCAGTATTTT.

The chain couples TRBV24-1 to TRBJ1-1; no firm D call. Germline-derived CDR1 and CDR2 are KGHDR and SFDVKD. This CDR3 region has 14 residues. Trimming removed 5 bases at V and 4 bases at J, with 13 bases between. In DNA, the CDR3 is TGTGCCACCAGTGTCTCGGGGTCGGGCACTGAAGCTTTCTTT. Amino acid sequence: CATSVSGSGTEAFF.

The gene calls are TRBV7-6 and TRBJ2-1; D tentatively fits TRBD1 or TRBD2 (5 bases each). With 3 bases removed from V and 5 bases from J, the gap between germline ends came to 14 bases. This CDR3 contains 15 residues. From germline, CDR1 is SGHVS and CDR2 FNYEAQ. The CDR3 sequence is CASSFGTALDNEQFF. CDR3 DNA sequence: TGTGCCAGCAGCTTCGGGACCGCCTTGGACAATGAGCAGTTCTTC.

The V gene is TRBV7-2, the J gene TRBJ2-2, with 8 nucleotides matching TRBD2. V lost 3 bases to trimming and J lost 1 base; unmatched junction nucleotides: 4. The germline gives CDR1 SGHTA, CDR2 FQGNSA. The CDR3 runs to 16 residues. CDR3 sequence (DNA): TGTGCCAGCAGCTTCATTGCGGGGGGGAACACCGGGGAGCTGTTTTTT. Translating gives CASSFIAGGNTGELFF.

There are many counts of this clonotype. The V and J genes are TRBV12-3 or TRBV12-4 and TRBJ2-1; TRBD1 agrees at 12 bases. The CDR3 covers 14 residues. Trimming removed 5 bases from V and 8 bases from J; junction bases left unmatched: 4. In nucleotides, the CDR3 is TGTGCCAGCAGTCCGGGACAGGGGGCCGATGAGCAGTTCTTC. Protein product: CASSPGQGADEQFF.

This chain connects TRBV7-6 to TRBJ2-1; D remains ambiguous. The CDR3 has 13 residues. V was shortened by 1 base and J by 8 bases, with 9 bases between the two germline ends. Germline assignment: CDR1 SGHVS and CDR2 FNYEAQ. The CDR3 nucleotides read TGTGCCAGCAGCTTAGTAGTAAGTGATGAGCAGTTCTTC. Translating gives CASSLVVSDEQFF.

The rearrangement links TRBV4-2 to TRBJ2-5; D is possibly TRBD1 or TRBD2 (7 bases each). V was cut by 2 bases and J by 1 base, with 20 bases left in between. The germline V gene encodes CDR1 LGHNA and CDR2 YNFKEQ. The CDR3 loop spans 18 amino acids. The CDR3 loop is CASSQIRGQGGSQETQYF. The CDR3 region has the DNA TGTGCCAGCAGCCAAATTAGGGGGCAGGGGGGGAGCCAAGAGACCCAGTACTTC.

This clonotype was detected a few times. The chain carries TRBV15 and TRBJ2-3; the D is unclear. The CDR3 covers 17 residues. V was pared by 1 base and J by 0 bases, with 14 bases between. Germline V gives CDR1 LNHNV, CDR2 YYDKDF (reference sequence). In DNA, the CDR3 is TGTGCCACCAGCAGAGGAAGGGTCCAGACTAGCACAGATACGCAGTATTTT. Amino acids: CATSRGRVQTSTDTQYF.

The chain uses TRBV5-1 and TRBJ2-7, with D maybe TRBD1 (7 bases). CDR1 SGHRS and CDR2 YFSETQ come from the germline V gene. With 4 bases removed from V and 4 bases from J, the gap between germline ends came to 15 bases. The length of the CDR3 is 14 residues. DNA of the CDR3: TGCGCCAGCAGCGGGGGGACAGCCCTATACGAGCAGTACTTC. It yields the protein CASSGGTALYEQYF.

This clonotype was seen a few times. This chain connects TRBV6-2 or TRBV6-3 to TRBJ1-1; 7 nucleotides align to TRBD1. Germline loops: CDR1 MNHEY, CDR2 SVGEGT. V shed 0 bases, J shed 0 bases, and the junction held 4 bases outside the gene matches. This CDR3 spans 16 amino acids. CDR3 region: CASSYSRDRVNTEAFF. In DNA, the CDR3 is TGTGCCAGCAGTTACTCGAGGGACAGAGTGAACACTGAAGCTTTCTTT.

The chain carries TRBV6-2 or TRBV6-3 and TRBJ1-2; D perhaps matches TRBD1 (5 bases). V lost 7 bases and J lost 2, with 8 bases in between. The germline CDR1 and CDR2 sequences are MNHEY and SVGEGT. The CDR3 has 12 amino acids. In DNA form, the CDR3 reads TGTGCCAGCAAGTACAGGAACTATGGCTACACCTTC. Its protein product is CASKYRNYGYTF.

The rearrangement uses TRBV12-3 or TRBV12-4 and TRBJ1-2; D gene uncertain. Trimming pared 7 bases from V and 0 bases from J, leaving 9 bases between. This CDR3 region has 13 residues. The CDR3 loop reads CASTRASNYGYTF. CDR3 in DNA: TGTGCCAGCACCCGGGCCTCTAACTATGGCTACACCTTC.

CDR3 coding DNA: TGTGCCATCAGTGAGAATGCCGAGCAGTACTTC. Protein sequence: CAISENAEQYF. The V and J genes are TRBV10-3 and TRBJ2-7; the D is unclear. Looked up from germline, CDR1 is ENHRY and CDR2 is SYGVKD. V was trimmed by 2 bases and J by 6 bases, leaving 5 bases between them. This CDR3 is 11 amino acids long.